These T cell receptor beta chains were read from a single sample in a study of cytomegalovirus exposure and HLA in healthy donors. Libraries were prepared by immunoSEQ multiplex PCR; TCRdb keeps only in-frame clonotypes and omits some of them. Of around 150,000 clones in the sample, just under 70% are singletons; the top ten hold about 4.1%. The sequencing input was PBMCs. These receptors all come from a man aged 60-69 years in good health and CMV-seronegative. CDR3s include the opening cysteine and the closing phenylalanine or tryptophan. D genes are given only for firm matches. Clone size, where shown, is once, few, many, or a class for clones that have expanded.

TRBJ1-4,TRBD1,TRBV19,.,CASSRDRETNEKLFF,TGTGCCAGTAGTCGGGACAGGGAAACTAATGAAAAACTGTTTTTT
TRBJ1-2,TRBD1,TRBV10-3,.,CAISEGDRGSAYTF,TGTGCCATCAGTGAGGGGGACAGGGGGTCGGCCTACACCTTC
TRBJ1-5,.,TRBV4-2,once,CASSQAGTPYSNQPQHF,TGTGCCAGCAGCCAGGCCGGGACACCCTATAGCAATCAGCCCCAGCATTTT
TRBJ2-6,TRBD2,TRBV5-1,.,CASSLETSGRAGANVLTF,TGCGCCAGCAGCTTGGAAACTAGCGGGAGAGCTGGGGCCAACGTCCTGACTTTC
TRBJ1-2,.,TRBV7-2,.,CASSLAGMDYGYTF,TGTGCCAGCAGCTTAGCGGGCATGGACTATGGCTACACCTTC
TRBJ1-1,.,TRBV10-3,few,CAISVRPGTEAFF,TGTGCCATCAGTGTCAGGCCTGGGACTGAAGCTTTCTTT
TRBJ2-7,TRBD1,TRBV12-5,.,CASQGVRGEQYF,TGTGCTAGTCAGGGGGTAAGAGGCGAGCAGTACTTC
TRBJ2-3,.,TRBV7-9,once,CSGEFLSTDTQYF,TGTTCCGGGGAGTTCCTTAGCACAGATACGCAGTATTTT
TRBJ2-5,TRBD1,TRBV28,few,CASSLAGQGQETQYF,TGTGCCAGCAGTTTGGCAGGACAGGGACAAGAGACCCAGTACTTC
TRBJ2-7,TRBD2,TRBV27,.,CASSLSASGVYEQYF,TGTGCCAGCAGTTTATCGGCTAGCGGGGTCTACGAGCAGTACTTC
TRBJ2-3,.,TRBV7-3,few,CASSSHPPGSGSTDTQYF,TGTGCCAGCAGCTCTCACCCCCCGGGTAGCGGTAGCACAGATACGCAGTATTTT
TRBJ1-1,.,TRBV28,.,CASLRGGGELNTEAFF,TGTGCCAGCCTCCGGGGGGGAGGGGAATTGAACACTGAAGCTTTCTTT
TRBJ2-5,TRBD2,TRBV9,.,CASSAGTSGRYQETQYF,TGTGCCAGCAGCGCCGGGACTAGCGGGAGGTACCAAGAGACCCAGTACTTC
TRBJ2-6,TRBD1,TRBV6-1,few,CASSEIGTGTLSGANVLTF,TGTGCCAGCAGTGAAATAGGGACAGGGACTCTCTCTGGGGCCAACGTCCTGACTTTC
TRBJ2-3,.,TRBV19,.,CASSSPTGIRTDTQYF,TGTGCCAGTAGCTCACCCACAGGGATCCGCACAGATACGCAGTATTTT
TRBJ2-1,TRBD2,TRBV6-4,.,CASATSGGYNEQFF,TGTGCCAGCGCGACTAGCGGAGGTTACAATGAGCAGTTCTTC
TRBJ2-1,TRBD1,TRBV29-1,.,CSVGDGTGSSYNEQFF,TGCAGCGTTGGGGACGGGACAGGGAGCTCCTACAATGAGCAGTTCTTC
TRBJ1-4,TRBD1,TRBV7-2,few,CASSLSGQGGEKLFF,TGTGCCAGCAGCCTGTCGGGACAGGGAGGTGAAAAACTGTTTTTT
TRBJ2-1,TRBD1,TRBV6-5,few,CASSTGQRYNEQFF,TGTGCCAGCAGTACGGGACAGCGGTACAATGAGCAGTTCTTC
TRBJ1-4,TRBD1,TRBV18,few,CASSSGTGGLNEKLFF,TGTGCCAGCTCGTCCGGGACAGGGGGCCTTAATGAAAAACTGTTTTTT
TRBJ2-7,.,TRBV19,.,CASSIWRGRYEQYF,TGTGCCAGTAGTATTTGGCGGGGACGCTACGAGCAGTACTTC
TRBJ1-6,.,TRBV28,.,CASSSQGKVPNSPLHF,TGTGCCAGCAGTTCTCAGGGGAAGGTTCCTAATTCACCCCTCCACTTT
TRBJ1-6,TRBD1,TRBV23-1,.,CASSQSLPTGYNSPLHF,TGCGCCAGCAGTCAATCCCTACCGACAGGGTATAATTCACCCCTCCACTTT
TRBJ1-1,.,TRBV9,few,CASSVGRTRNTEAFF,TGTGCCAGCAGCGTAGGTCGGACAAGGAACACTGAAGCTTTCTTT
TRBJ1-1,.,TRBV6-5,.,CASSYSTGNTEAFF,TGTGCCAGCAGTTACTCGACAGGGAACACTGAAGCTTTCTTT
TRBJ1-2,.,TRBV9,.,CASSVSPYRTRGYTF,TGTGCCAGCAGCGTCTCCCCTTATCGAACTAGGGGCTACACCTTC
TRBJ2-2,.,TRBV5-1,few,CASSLVRAGTGELFF,TGCGCCAGCAGCTTGGTGAGGGCCGGCACCGGGGAGCTGTTTTTT
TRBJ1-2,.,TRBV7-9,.,CASSLGFSQGNYGYTF,TGTGCCAGCAGCTTAGGATTCTCACAGGGAAACTATGGCTACACCTTC
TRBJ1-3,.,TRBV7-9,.,CASSQMNSGNTIYF,TGTGCCAGCAGCCAGATGAACTCTGGAAACACCATATATTTT
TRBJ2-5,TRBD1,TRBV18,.,CASSLTGGGETQYF,TGTGCCAGCTCACTAACAGGGGGAGGCGAGACCCAGTACTTC